This T cell receptor (beta chain) appears in the sequencing data of a study of a mutant IDH1 vaccine in newly diagnosed glioma. At the level of the study: Patients began vaccination 4-6 weeks after radiotherapy alone, or with temozolomide cycles. Treated individuals were about 60% male and approximately 38% female, averaging roughly 40 years of age. Previous care, which was radiotherapy, temozolomide, or both, most often involved both. General study results and limits: Pseudoprogression apparently lacked any relation to changes in top peripheral T cell clonotypes.

Germline CDR1 LNHDA, CDR2 SQIVND (reference sequence). The CDR3 contains 13 residues. The ends were cut back, 6 bases at V and 5 bases at J, with 13 bases in the middle. Regarding time point: week 5, during vaccination. In the vaccine, a single dose held 300 ug of the mutant IDH1 20-mer peptide, along with topical imiquimod. Some clones are missing from TCRdb's copy, which holds only in-frame ones; the method was immunoSEQ multiplex PCR. Among 40,000 to 65,000 clones listed, around 80% were seen once. As to this clone: Its target is unknown.

Sequenced material: PBMCs, taken from a glioma patient whose treatment included an IDH1 peptide vaccine. J is TRBJ1-1 and V is TRBV19; TRBD1 is a possible D gene (5 bases). This TCR derives from a woman in her forties with glioma. As DNA, the CDR3 is TGTGCCAGTAGGGTAACGGGGGAGACTGAAGCTTTCTTT. This gives the protein CASRVTGETEAFF. Based on the CDR3 plus reference TRBV19 and TRBJ1-1, the full variable domain is DGGITQSPKYLFRKEGQNVTLSCEQNLNHDAMYWYRQDPGQGLRLIYYSQIVNDFQKGDIAEGYSVSREKKESFPLTVTSAQKNPTAFYLCASRVTGETEAFFGQGTRLTVV.